The rows below give T cell receptor beta chains drawn from one sample of a study of blood T cell repertoires in COVID-19. Produced via immunoSEQ multiplex PCR; TCRdb's table is partial and in-frame only. The sample gives some 20,000 clones, 90% of which show up once; approximately 2.6% is in the top ten. The sample was peripheral blood. Receptors were obtained from a man aged 65 to 85 with acute or convalescent COVID-19. The CDR3 runs from the conserved cysteine through the conserved F or W. D genes are given only for firm matches. The listing skips clone size in some rows; elsewhere it reads once, few, many or a size class.

D: -; J: TRBJ2-7; size: -; V: TRBV4-3; CDR3: CASSQDAQVFYEQYF; DNA: TGCGCCAGCAGCCAAGATGCCCAGGTGTTCTACGAGCAGTACTTC
D: TRBD1; J: TRBJ2-2; size: -; V: TRBV5-1; CDR3: CASSPRQGDTGELFF; DNA: TGCGCCAGCAGCCCCAGACAGGGCGACACCGGGGAGCTGTTTTTT
D: -; J: TRBJ1-6; size: -; V: TRBV6-2/TRBV6-3; CDR3: CASSYGQLNSPLHF; DNA: TGTGCCAGCAGTTACGGACAGCTAAATTCACCCCTCCACTTT
D: -; J: TRBJ1-1; size: -; V: TRBV12-2; CDR3: CASRLWWRWNTEAFF; DNA: TGTGCAAGTCGCTTATGGTGGAGGTGGAACACTGAAGCTTTCTTT
D: TRBD1; J: TRBJ1-4; size: -; V: TRBV3-1/TRBV3-2; CDR3: CASSPRATGREKLFF; DNA: TGTGCCAGCAGCCCCAGGGCGACAGGGCGGGAAAAACTGTTTTTT
D: -; J: TRBJ1-3; size: -; V: TRBV7-2; CDR3: CASSLGQKTGNTIYF; DNA: TGTGCCAGCAGCTTGGGACAAAAGACTGGAAACACCATATATTTT
D: -; J: TRBJ2-1; size: -; V: TRBV9; CDR3: CASSVSGGNEQFF; DNA: TGTGCCAGCAGCGTATCTGGCGGCAATGAGCAGTTCTTC
D: -; J: TRBJ1-1; size: once; V: TRBV21-1; CDR3: CASSKEGGTGCGGVSMNTEAFF; DNA: TGTGCCAGCAGCAAAGAAGGAGGGACAGGGTGCGGGGGGGTCTCGATGAACACTGAAGCTTTCTTT
D: TRBD1; J: TRBJ2-1; size: -; V: TRBV20-1; CDR3: CSASPGTVFNEQFF; DNA: TGCAGTGCCAGTCCCGGGACAGTTTTCAATGAGCAGTTCTTC
D: TRBD1; J: TRBJ2-7; size: -; V: TRBV5-4; CDR3: CASSSFHGTGDYEQYF; DNA: TGTGCCAGCAGCTCATTTCACGGGACAGGGGACTACGAGCAGTACTTC
D: TRBD1; J: TRBJ2-3; size: once; V: TRBV6-2/TRBV6-3; CDR3: CASSYGDRGPDTQYF; DNA: TGTGCCAGCAGTTACGGGGACAGGGGCCCAGATACGCAGTATTTT
D: TRBD1; J: TRBJ1-1; size: -; V: TRBV3-1/TRBV3-2; CDR3: CASSLPTGETFF; DNA: TGTGCCAGCAGCCTCCCGACAGGGGAAACTTTCTTT
D: -; J: TRBJ2-1; size: -; V: TRBV12-2; CDR3: CASRLFPKRGAYNEQFF; DNA: TGTGCAAGTCGCTTATTCCCAAAACGCGGAGCCTACAATGAGCAGTTCTTC
D: -; J: TRBJ2-3; size: -; V: TRBV28; CDR3: CASSALDTQYF; DNA: TGTGCCAGCAGTGCACTAGATACGCAGTATTTT
D: TRBD2; J: TRBJ2-3; size: -; V: TRBV2; CDR3: CASRTSGPSDTQYF; DNA: TGTGCCAGCAGGACTAGCGGGCCCTCAGATACGCAGTATTTT
D: -; J: TRBJ2-3; size: -; V: TRBV28; CDR3: CASSFGSGDTQYF; DNA: TGTGCCAGCAGTTTTGGTTCGGGAGATACGCAGTATTTT
D: -; J: TRBJ1-6; size: few; V: TRBV28; CDR3: CASSRFTGTDSPLHF; DNA: TGTGCCAGCAGCCGATTCACCGGGACTGATTCACCCCTCCACTTT
D: -; J: TRBJ1-1; size: -; V: TRBV6-1; CDR3: CASSEAWALNTEAFF; DNA: TGTGCCAGCAGTGAAGCCTGGGCCTTGAACACTGAAGCTTTCTTT
D: TRBD2; J: TRBJ2-7; size: -; V: TRBV10-3; CDR3: CAISELAGEGISYEQYF; DNA: TGTGCCATCAGTGAGCTAGCGGGAGAGGGGATCTCCTACGAGCAGTACTTC
D: -; J: TRBJ2-5; size: -; V: TRBV10-3; CDR3: CAISDGQFLETQYF; DNA: TGTGCCATCAGTGACGGACAGTTTCTGGAGACCCAGTACTTC
D: TRBD1; J: TRBJ1-6; size: -; V: TRBV7-9; CDR3: CASSQQGNSPLHF; DNA: TGTGCCAGCAGCCAACAGGGGAATTCACCCCTCCACTTT
D: -; J: TRBJ1-6; size: once; V: TRBV7-9; CDR3: CASSLDPDISSPLHF; DNA: TGTGCCAGCAGCTTAGACCCGGACATTTCTTCACCCCTCCACTTT
D: -; J: TRBJ1-4; size: -; V: TRBV7-2; CDR3: CASSLVPGGREKLFF; DNA: TGTGCCAGCAGCTTAGTTCCGGGAGGGCGCGAAAAACTGTTTTTT
D: -; J: TRBJ2-1; size: -; V: TRBV4-3; CDR3: CASSQGRANPQFF; DNA: TGCGCCAGCAGCCAAGGGAGGGCCAATCCACAGTTCTTC
D: -; J: TRBJ2-7; size: -; V: TRBV18; CDR3: CASSHGIRLAQQYF; DNA: TGTGCCAGCTCACACGGGATAAGGTTGGCGCAGCAGTACTTC
D: TRBD1; J: TRBJ1-5; size: -; V: TRBV28; CDR3: CASSQGTGALPNQPQHF; DNA: TGTGCCAGCAGTCAAGGGACAGGGGCCCTCCCCAATCAGCCCCAGCATTTT
D: TRBD1; J: TRBJ1-1; size: -; V: TRBV5-4; CDR3: CAVRGVMNTEAFF; DNA: TGTGCCGTCAGGGGGGTGATGAACACTGAAGCTTTCTTT
D: -; J: TRBJ2-7; size: -; V: TRBV4-3; CDR3: CASSQDPTRIHEQYF; DNA: TGCGCCAGCAGCCAAGATCCGACAAGGATCCACGAGCAGTACTTC
D: -; J: TRBJ2-7; size: -; V: TRBV28; CDR3: CASSRDFSSYEQYF; DNA: TGTGCCAGCTCCCGGGACTTCAGCTCCTACGAGCAGTACTTC
D: -; J: TRBJ2-2; size: -; V: TRBV27; CDR3: CASSLRVGSGTGELFF; DNA: TGTGCCAGCAGTTTACGTGTCGGGAGTGGAACCGGGGAGCTGTTTTTT
D: -; J: TRBJ2-7; size: -; V: TRBV7-9; CDR3: CASSATSGSYEQYF; DNA: TGTGCCAGCAGCGCGACTAGTGGCTCCTACGAGCAGTACTTC
D: -; J: TRBJ2-5; size: -; V: TRBV19; CDR3: CASSIERIGTTETQYF; DNA: TGTGCCAGTAGTATAGAGAGGATAGGAACTACCGAGACCCAGTACTTC
D: -; J: TRBJ1-1; size: -; V: TRBV6-4; CDR3: CARVNGDTEAFF; DNA: TGTGCCAGAGTCAACGGGGACACTGAAGCTTTCTTT
D: -; J: TRBJ2-1; size: -; V: TRBV12-3/TRBV12-4; CDR3: CASSAGKQQFF; DNA: TGTGCCAGCAGTGCGGGGAAACAGCAGTTCTTC
D: -; J: TRBJ1-5; size: -; V: TRBV6-5; CDR3: CASRQGRDQPQHF; DNA: TGTGCCAGCAGACAGGGCAGGGATCAGCCCCAGCATTTT
D: TRBD2; J: TRBJ2-7; size: -; V: TRBV5-1; CDR3: CASSLLAGNSYEQYF; DNA: TGCGCCAGCAGCTTGCTAGCGGGGAACTCCTACGAGCAGTACTTC
D: -; J: TRBJ2-7; size: -; V: TRBV28; CDR3: CASSQGYEQYF; DNA: TGTGCCAGCAGTCAGGGTTACGAGCAGTACTTC
D: -; J: TRBJ2-7; size: -; V: TRBV4-3; CDR3: CASSQELVSLNEQYF; DNA: TGCGCCAGCAGCCAAGAGCTGGTGAGTCTCAACGAGCAGTACTTC
D: TRBD2; J: TRBJ2-3; size: -; V: TRBV7-2; CDR3: CASRQSGGATDTQYF; DNA: TGTGCCAGCAGACAAAGCGGGGGGGCCACAGATACGCAGTATTTT
D: TRBD1; J: TRBJ1-6; size: -; V: TRBV19; CDR3: CASSTGPGQGNSPLHF; DNA: TGTGCCAGTAGTACGGGGCCGGGACAGGGTAATTCACCCCTCCACTTT
D: TRBD1; J: TRBJ2-3; size: -; V: TRBV18; CDR3: CASSPGTASTDTQYF; DNA: TGTGCCAGCTCACCTGGGACAGCTAGCACAGATACGCAGTATTTT
D: TRBD2; J: TRBJ2-2; size: -; V: TRBV3-1/TRBV3-2; CDR3: CASSLGLAGVAGELFF; DNA: TGTGCCAGCAGCCTAGGACTAGCGGGAGTAGCCGGGGAGCTGTTTTTT